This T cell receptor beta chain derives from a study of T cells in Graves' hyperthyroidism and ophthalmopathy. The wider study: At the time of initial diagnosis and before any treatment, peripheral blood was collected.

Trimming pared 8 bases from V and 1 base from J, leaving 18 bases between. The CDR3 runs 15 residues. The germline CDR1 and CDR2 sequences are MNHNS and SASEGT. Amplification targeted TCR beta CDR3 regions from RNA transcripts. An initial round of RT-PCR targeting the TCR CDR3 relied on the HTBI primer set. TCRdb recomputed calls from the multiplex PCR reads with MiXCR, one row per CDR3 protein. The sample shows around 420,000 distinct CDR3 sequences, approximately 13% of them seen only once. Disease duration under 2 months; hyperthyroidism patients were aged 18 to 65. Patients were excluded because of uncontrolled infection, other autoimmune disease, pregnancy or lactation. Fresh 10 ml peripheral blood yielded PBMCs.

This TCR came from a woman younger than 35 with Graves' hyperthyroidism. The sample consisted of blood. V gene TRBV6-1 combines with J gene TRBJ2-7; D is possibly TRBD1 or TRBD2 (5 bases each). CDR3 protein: CASSFRDGGSYEQYF. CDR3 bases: TGTGCCAGCTCATTCCGGGACGGAGGATCCTACGAGCAGTACTTC.